The present T cell receptor beta chain was sequenced within a study of blood T cells in healthy people across ages. Primers used in a second PCR of about 7 to 11 cycles were a sample-barcoded 5' primer and a J-beta primer mix. TCRdb reanalysed the 5' RACE reads using MiXCR and keeps one entry per CDR3 protein. The repertoire holds roughly 1.5 million distinct CDR3 sequences, approximately 43% seen once, with about 3.8% in the top ten. Comment on this clonotype: Its antigen is undetermined. At one end, the junction sequence differs from germline, possibly due to a read error.

Study results and caveats: Changes seen in expanded clonotypes were possibly confounded by donor CMV status left unknown.

There are 14 residues in the CDR3. Germline assignment: CDR1 DFQATT and CDR2 SNEGSKA (reference sequence). What was sequenced was blood. The chain joins TRBV20-1 to TRBJ2-5; tentative D call: TRBD2 (6 bases). TRBJ2-7 matches the DNA end more closely, so the J call is doubtful. This sequence originates from a woman under 30 in good health. The CDR3: CSASVPGGIYEQYF. The CDR3 nucleotides are TGTAGTGCTAGCGTCCCTGGCGGAATATACGAGCAGTACTTC.